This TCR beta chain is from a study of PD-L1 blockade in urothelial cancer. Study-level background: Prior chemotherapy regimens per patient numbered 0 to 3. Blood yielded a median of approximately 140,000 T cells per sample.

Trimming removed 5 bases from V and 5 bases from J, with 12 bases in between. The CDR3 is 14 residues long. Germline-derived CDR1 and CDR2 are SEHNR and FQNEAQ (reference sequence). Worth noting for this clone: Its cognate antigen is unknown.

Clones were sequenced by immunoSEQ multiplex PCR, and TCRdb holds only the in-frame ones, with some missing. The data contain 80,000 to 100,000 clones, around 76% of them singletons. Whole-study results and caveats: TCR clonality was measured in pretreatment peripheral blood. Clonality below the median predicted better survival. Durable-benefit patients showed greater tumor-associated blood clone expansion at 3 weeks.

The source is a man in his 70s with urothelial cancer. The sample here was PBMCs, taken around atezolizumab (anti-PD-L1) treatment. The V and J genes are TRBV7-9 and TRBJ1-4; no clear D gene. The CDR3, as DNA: TGTGCCAGCAGCGCGAGGACGGGAAATGAAAAACTGTTTTTT. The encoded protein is CASSARTGNEKLFF.